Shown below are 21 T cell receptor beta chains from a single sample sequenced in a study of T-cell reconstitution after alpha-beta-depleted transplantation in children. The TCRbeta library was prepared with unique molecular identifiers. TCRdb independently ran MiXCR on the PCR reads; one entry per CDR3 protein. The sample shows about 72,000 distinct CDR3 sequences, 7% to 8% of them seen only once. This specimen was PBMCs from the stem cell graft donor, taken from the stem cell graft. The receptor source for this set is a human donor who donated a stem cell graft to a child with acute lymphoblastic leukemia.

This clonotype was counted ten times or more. CDR3 sequence reads: CASSSNPTSGRGNTQYF. The CDR3 nucleotides are TGCGCCAGCAGCTCCAACCCGACTAGCGGGAGAGGAAATACGCAGTATTTT. The rearrangement joins TRBV5-1 to TRBJ2-3; 12 bases line up with TRBD2. The germline CDR1 and CDR2 sequences are SGHRS and YFSETQ. The CDR3 runs to 17 residues. V gave up 3 bases and J gave up 7 bases; unmatched junction bases: 12.

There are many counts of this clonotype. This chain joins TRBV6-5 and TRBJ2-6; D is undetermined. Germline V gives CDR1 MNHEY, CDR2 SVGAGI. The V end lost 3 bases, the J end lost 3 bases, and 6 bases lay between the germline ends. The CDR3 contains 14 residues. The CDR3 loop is CASSYSNGANVLTF. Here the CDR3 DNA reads TGTGCCAGCAGTTATAGCAATGGGGCCAACGTCCTGACTTTC.

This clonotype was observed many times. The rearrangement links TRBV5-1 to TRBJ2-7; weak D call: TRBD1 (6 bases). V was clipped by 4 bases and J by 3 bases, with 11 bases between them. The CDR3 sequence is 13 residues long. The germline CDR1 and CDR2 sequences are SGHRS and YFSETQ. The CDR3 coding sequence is TGCGCCAGCAGCACGACAGGATACTACGAGCAGTACTTC. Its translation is CASSTTGYYEQYF.

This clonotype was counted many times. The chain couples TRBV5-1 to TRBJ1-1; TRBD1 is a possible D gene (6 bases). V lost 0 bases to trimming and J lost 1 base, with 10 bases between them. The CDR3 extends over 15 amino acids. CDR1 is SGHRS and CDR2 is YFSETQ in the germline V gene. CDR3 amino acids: CASSLGPGENTEAFF. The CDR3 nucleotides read TGCGCCAGCAGCTTGGGCCCAGGGGAGAACACTGAAGCTTTCTTT.

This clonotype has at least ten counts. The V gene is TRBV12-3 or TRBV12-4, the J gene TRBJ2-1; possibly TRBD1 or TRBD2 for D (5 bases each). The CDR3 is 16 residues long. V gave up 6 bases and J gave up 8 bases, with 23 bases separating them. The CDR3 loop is CASSPWGTARGYEQFF. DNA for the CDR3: TGTGCCAGCAGCCCGTGGGGGACCGCGAGGGGATATGAGCAGTTCTTC.

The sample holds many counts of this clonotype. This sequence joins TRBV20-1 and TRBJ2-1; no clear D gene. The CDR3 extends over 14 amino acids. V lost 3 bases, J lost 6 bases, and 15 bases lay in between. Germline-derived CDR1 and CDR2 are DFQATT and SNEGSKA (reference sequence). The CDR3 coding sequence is TGCAGTGCTAGGCCCACCGTGGGCCCCAATGAGCAGTTCTTC. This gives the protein CSARPTVGPNEQFF.

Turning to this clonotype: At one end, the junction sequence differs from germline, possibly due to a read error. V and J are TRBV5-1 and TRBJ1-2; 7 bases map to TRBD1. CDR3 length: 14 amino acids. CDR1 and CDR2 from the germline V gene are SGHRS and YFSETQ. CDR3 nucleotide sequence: TGCGCCAGCAGCCTTACGACAGGGTTTTATGGCTATACCTTC. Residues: CASSLTTGFYGYTF. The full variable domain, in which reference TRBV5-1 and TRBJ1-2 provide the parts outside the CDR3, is KAGVTQTPRYLIKTRGQQVTLSCSPISGHRSVSWYQQTPGQGLQFLFEYFSETQRNKGNFPGRFSGRQFSNSRSEMNVSTLELGDSALYLCASSLTTGFYGYTFGSGTRLTVV.

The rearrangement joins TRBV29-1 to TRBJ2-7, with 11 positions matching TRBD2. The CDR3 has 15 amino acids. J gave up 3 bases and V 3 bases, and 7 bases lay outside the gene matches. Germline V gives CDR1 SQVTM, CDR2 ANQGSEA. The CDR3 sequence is CSVDPGTSGNYEQYF. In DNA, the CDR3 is TGCAGCGTTGACCCAGGGACTAGCGGAAACTACGAGCAGTACTTC.

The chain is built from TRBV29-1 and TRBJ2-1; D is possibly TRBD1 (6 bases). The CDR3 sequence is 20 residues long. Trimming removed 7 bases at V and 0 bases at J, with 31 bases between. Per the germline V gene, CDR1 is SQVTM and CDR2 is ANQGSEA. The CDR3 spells CSGKGGRGGLSTSSYNEQFF. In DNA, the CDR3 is TGCAGCGGGAAGGGTGGTAGAGGGGGTTTGTCGACCAGCTCCTACAATGAGCAGTTCTTC.

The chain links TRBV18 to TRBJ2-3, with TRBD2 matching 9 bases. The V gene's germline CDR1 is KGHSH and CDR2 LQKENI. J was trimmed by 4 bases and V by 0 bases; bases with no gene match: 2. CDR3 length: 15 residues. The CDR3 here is CASSPPIAGADTQYF. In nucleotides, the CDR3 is TGTGCCAGCTCACCACCGATAGCGGGAGCAGATACGCAGTATTTT.

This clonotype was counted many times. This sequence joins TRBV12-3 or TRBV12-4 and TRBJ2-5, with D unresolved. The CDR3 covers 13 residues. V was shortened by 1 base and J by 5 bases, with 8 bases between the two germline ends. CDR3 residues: CASSLGEAETQYF. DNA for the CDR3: TGTGCCAGCAGTTTAGGAGAGGCGGAGACCCAGTACTTC.

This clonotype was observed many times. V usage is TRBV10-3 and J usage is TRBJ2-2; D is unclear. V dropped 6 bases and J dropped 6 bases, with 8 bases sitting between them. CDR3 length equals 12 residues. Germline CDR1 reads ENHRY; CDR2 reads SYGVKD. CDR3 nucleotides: TGTGCCATCAGCATAAGGGCCGGGGAGCTGTTTTTT. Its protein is CAISIRAGELFF.

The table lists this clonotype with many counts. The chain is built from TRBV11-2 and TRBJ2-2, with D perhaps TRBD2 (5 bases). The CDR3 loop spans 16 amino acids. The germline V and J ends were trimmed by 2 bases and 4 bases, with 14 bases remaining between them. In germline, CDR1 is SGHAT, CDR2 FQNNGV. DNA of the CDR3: TGTGCCAGCAGCTTAATGGAACTGGCGGGCACCGGGGAGCTGTTTTTT. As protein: CASSLMELAGTGELFF.

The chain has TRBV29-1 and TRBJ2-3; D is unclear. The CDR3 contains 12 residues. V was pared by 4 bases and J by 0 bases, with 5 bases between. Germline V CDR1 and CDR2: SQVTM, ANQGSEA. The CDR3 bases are TGCAGCGTTGTTGCTAGCACAGATACGCAGTATTTT. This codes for CSVVASTDTQYF.

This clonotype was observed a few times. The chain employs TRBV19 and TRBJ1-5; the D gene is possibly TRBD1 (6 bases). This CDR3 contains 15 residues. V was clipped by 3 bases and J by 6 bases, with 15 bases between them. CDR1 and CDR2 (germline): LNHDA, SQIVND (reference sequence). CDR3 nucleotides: TGTGCCAGTAGTATCCAGGGGAAGAAGGGTCAGCCCCAGCATTTT. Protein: CASSIQGKKGQPQHF.

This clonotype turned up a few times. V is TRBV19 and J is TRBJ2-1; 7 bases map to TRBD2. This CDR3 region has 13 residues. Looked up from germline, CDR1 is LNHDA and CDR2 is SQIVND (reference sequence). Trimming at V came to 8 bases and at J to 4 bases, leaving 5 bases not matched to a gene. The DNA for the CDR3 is TGTGCCAGTTCAGAGCGGGAATACAATGAGCAGTTCTTC. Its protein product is CASSEREYNEQFF.

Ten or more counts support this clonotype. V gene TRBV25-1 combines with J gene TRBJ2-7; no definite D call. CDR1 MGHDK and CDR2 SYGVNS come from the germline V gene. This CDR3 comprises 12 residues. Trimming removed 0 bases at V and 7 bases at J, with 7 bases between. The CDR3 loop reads CASSEYDREQYF. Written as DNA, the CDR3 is TGTGCCAGCAGTGAATATGACCGGGAGCAGTACTTC.

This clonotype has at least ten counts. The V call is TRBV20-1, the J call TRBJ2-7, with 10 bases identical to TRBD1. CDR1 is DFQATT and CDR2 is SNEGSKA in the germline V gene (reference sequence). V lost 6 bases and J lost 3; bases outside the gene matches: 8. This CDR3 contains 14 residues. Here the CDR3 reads CSAPGTGVFYEQYF. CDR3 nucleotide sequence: TGCAGTGCGCCCGGGACAGGGGTCTTCTACGAGCAGTACTTC.

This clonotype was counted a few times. The CDR3 DNA reads as TGTGCCAGCACTCCCGCCCAGGGGTATTCCTCGGAGACCCAGTACTTC. Encoded protein: CASTPAQGYSSETQYF. The chain combines TRBV2 with TRBJ2-5; D is perhaps TRBD1 (6 bases). The CDR3 has 16 amino acids. Germline assignment: CDR1 SNHLY and CDR2 FYNNEI. Trimming removed 7 bases from V and 5 bases from J, with 23 bases in between.

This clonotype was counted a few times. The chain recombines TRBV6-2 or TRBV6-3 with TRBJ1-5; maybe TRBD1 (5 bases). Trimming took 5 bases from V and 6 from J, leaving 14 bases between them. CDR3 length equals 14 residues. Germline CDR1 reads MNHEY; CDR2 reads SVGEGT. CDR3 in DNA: TGTGCCAGCAGTGAGAGCGGCGACAGTCAGCCCCAGCATTTT. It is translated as CASSESGDSQPQHF.

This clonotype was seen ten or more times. The CDR3 bases are TGTGCCAGCAGCGTCCCCGGGGACAGGGTGAACACCGGGGAGCTGTTTTTT. This encodes CASSVPGDRVNTGELFF. This sequence joins TRBV9 and TRBJ2-2, with 9 bases identical to TRBD1. Trimming at V came to 2 bases and at J to 1 base, leaving 6 bases not matched to a gene. The CDR3 sequence is 17 residues long. CDR1 and CDR2 from the germline V gene are SGDLS and YYNGEE.